Listed here are 10 T cell receptor beta chains from one sample, sequenced in a study of post-analysis software for immune sequencing data. These receptors have no known antigen. cDNA libraries of TCR beta carried unique molecular identifiers. TCRdb reanalysed the PCR reads using MiXCR and keeps one entry per CDR3 protein. The sample has about 820,000 distinct CDR3 sequences; roughly 58% are singletons. Findings and limits, study-wide: Higher frequency in patients than in controls was seen for about five TRBV segments, with TRBV5-6, TRBV5-1 and TRBV20-1 among them.

Sequencing was carried out using blood. The receptor source for this set is a girl aged 10 to 17 with multiple sclerosis.

The chain recombines TRBV7-8 with TRBJ2-6; D gene ambiguous. Germline CDR1 SGHVS, CDR2 FQNEAQ. Trimming pared 1 base from V and 0 bases from J, leaving 13 bases between. The CDR3 runs 18 residues. The CDR3 coding sequence is TGTGCCAGCAGCTTAGTGGGCCGCAAACACTCTGGGGCCAACGTCCTGACTTTC. Translating it yields CASSLVGRKHSGANVLTF.

The rearrangement joins TRBV18 to TRBJ2-7; D is ambiguous. The CDR3 loop spans 17 amino acids. Germline CDR1 is KGHSH and CDR2 is LQKENI. V lost 0 bases to trimming and J lost 0 bases, with 15 bases between them. The CDR3 DNA reads as TGTGCCAGCTCACCACCGATCATCCTGGGGTCCTCCTACGAGCAGTACTTC. This translates into CASSPPIILGSSYEQYF. Supplemented by reference TRBV18 and TRBJ2-7, the full variable domain reads NAGVMQNPRHLVRRRGQEARLRCSPMKGHSHVYWYRQLPEEGLKFMVYLQKENIIDESGMPKERFSAEFPKEGPSILRIQQVVRGDSAAYFCASSPPIILGSSYEQYFGPGTRLTVT.

This chain joins TRBV9 and TRBJ2-3; 10 bases agree with TRBD2. The V gene end was trimmed by 0 bases and the J gene end by 4 bases; junction bases not matched to a gene: 8. The CDR3 has 17 amino acids. CDR1 is SGDLS, CDR2 YYNGEE, per germline. CDR3 residues: CASSVGASGSVADTQYF. DNA of the CDR3: TGTGCCAGCAGCGTAGGGGCTAGCGGGAGTGTGGCAGATACGCAGTATTTT.

This clonotype came up a few times. The chain combines TRBV9 with TRBJ2-7; 9 bases align to TRBD1. This CDR3 contains 15 residues. Trimming at V came to 2 bases and at J to 3 bases, leaving 6 bases not matched to a gene. The V gene's germline CDR1 is SGDLS and CDR2 YYNGEE. The DNA for the CDR3 is TGTGCCAGCAGCGTCGAACAGGGGGCTAGCTACGAGCAGTACTTC. This translates into CASSVEQGASYEQYF. The full variable domain, its missing parts supplied by reference TRBV9 and TRBJ2-7, is DSGVTQTPKHLITATGQRVTLRCSPRSGDLSVYWYQQSLDQGLQFLIQYYNGEERAKGNILERFSAQQFPDLHSELNLSSLELGDSALYFCASSVEQGASYEQYFGPGTRLTVT.

V usage is TRBV29-1 and J usage is TRBJ2-1, with D possibly being TRBD1 (6 bases). V lost 2 bases and J lost 0, with 14 bases in between. Per the germline V gene, CDR1 is SQVTM and CDR2 is ANQGSEA. The CDR3 has 16 amino acids. CDR3 in amino acids: CSVENFRGGSYNEQFF. The DNA for the CDR3 is TGCAGCGTTGAAAACTTCAGGGGTGGCTCCTACAATGAGCAGTTCTTC.

The rearrangement joins TRBV18 to TRBJ2-1, with D unresolved. Germline CDR1 reads KGHSH; CDR2 reads LQKENI. The ends were cut back, 4 bases at V and 10 bases at J, with 8 bases in the middle. The CDR3 has 11 amino acids. The DNA for the CDR3 is TGTGCCAGCTCACAGGGAAGAGAGCAGTTCTTC. The encoded protein is CASSQGREQFF.

This clonotype was seen a single time. The chain employs TRBV29-1 and TRBJ2-5; possible D gene TRBD2, 6 bases. The V gene's germline CDR1 is SQVTM and CDR2 ANQGSEA. V shed 4 bases and J shed 9 bases, with 9 bases lying between them. CDR3 size: 10 residues. The CDR3, as DNA: TGCAGCGTTGGTGGGGAGGCCCAGTACTTC. Translation gives CSVGGEAQYF.

The J gene is TRBJ1-4, the V gene TRBV20-1, with D possibly matching TRBD1 (6 bases). Trimming cost V 3 bases and J 4 bases, with 12 bases left between them. This CDR3 spans 14 amino acids. In germline, CDR1 is DFQATT, CDR2 SNEGSKA (reference sequence). This CDR3 reads CSARRGAVNEKLFF. The CDR3 bases are TGCAGTGCTAGGCGGGGGGCGGTTAATGAAAAACTGTTTTTT.

The V call is TRBV5-5, the J call TRBJ2-7; D is perhaps TRBD2 (6 bases). Germline values: CDR1 SGHKS, CDR2 YYEKEE (reference sequence). The germline V and J ends were trimmed by 1 base and 6 bases, with 23 bases remaining between them. The CDR3 extends over 17 amino acids. The CDR3 DNA reads as TGTGCCAGCAGCTTGCGGTCGATGGGAATAGCGGCACTCGAGCAGTACTTC. This encodes CASSLRSMGIAALEQYF.

The rearrangement joins TRBV12-3 or TRBV12-4 to TRBJ2-5; 8 bases fit TRBD2. The CDR3 is made up of 16 amino acids. J was trimmed by 1 base and V by 3 bases; bases with no gene match: 7. The CDR3 spells CASSLGAGGLQETQYF. The CDR3 DNA follows: TGTGCCAGCAGTTTGGGGGCGGGAGGTCTCCAAGAGACCCAGTACTTC.